This TCR beta chain was sequenced in a study of blood T cells in healthy people across ages. Study in general: About one barcoded beta molecule per two T cells was captured by template switching. Study conclusions and caveats: Because sorting was not performed, PBMCs prevented conclusive naive versus antigen-experienced comparison. Because donor CMV status was unknown, expanded clonotype changes were possibly confounded.

Each sample yielded at least 6 million isolated PBMCs. A second PCR of roughly 7 to 11 cycles used a sample-barcoded 5' primer and a J-beta primer mix. MiXCR, run by TCRdb on the 5' RACE reads, gives a single entry per CDR3 protein. The sample consists of around 1,700,000 distinct CDR3 sequences, 28% of them appearing once. As to this clonotype: Its antigen is currently unknown.

Trimming removed 6 bases at V and 2 bases at J, with 15 bases between. There are 15 residues in the CDR3. The germline CDR1 and CDR2 sequences are SGHTA and FQGNSA. The genes are TRBV7-2 and TRBJ2-3, with D tentatively TRBD2 (6 bases). Sequences were obtained from blood. This clonotype was obtained from a woman in her 30s in good health. CDR3: CASRPGGGNTDTQYF. CDR3 nucleotide sequence: TGTGCCAGCAGACCAGGCGGCGGGAACACAGATACGCAGTATTTT.